One and the same sample provided the 2 T cell receptor beta chains below, sequenced in a study of T-cell memory formation after mild COVID-19 (dated by TCRdb to the early 2020s). The receptor library was made with 5' RACE. TCRdb shows the sequencer as Illumina NovaSeq 6000. TCRdb reanalyzed the raw reads on its own, using fastp at Q25 for trimming and MiXCR for clone calling, and kept in-frame beta chains. Here each entry gathers all rows of one CDR3 protein and keeps the most common genes and DNA. This sample is represented by roughly 130,000 distinct CDR3 sequences; about 15% of them were singletons. The ten largest clones add up to approximately 5% of the sample. The sequenced material came from PBMCs or a T cell subset sorted from them (not recorded which). All receptors come from a man younger than 35 who had mild COVID-19 (a few samples of this study predate the infection). The sample titles of this study are shuffled in the database, so cell type and time point are left out; the donor was told from shared clones.

This chain connects TRBV4-2 to TRBJ1-2, with unresolved D. This CDR3 spans 15 amino acids. The germline V gene encodes CDR1 LGHNA and CDR2 YNFKEQ. Trimming removed 0 bases from V and 6 bases from J, with 14 bases in between. The CDR3 DNA reads TGTGCCAGCAGCCAAGATGTCGGAGGTTACGATGGCTACACCTTC. Protein: CASSQDVGGYDGYTF.

The chain is built from TRBV7-2 and TRBJ2-1; D gene uncertain. The CDR3 totals 14 residues. The V end lost 5 bases, the J end lost 5 bases, and 13 bases lay between the germline ends. Per the germline V gene, CDR1 is SGHTA and CDR2 is FQGNSA. The CDR3 loop reads CASSPTRLNNEQFF. Written as DNA, the CDR3 is TGTGCCAGCAGCCCCACCCGGCTAAACAATGAGCAGTTCTTC.